A single sample gave rise to the 17 T cell receptor beta chains below, sequenced in a study of cytomegalovirus exposure and HLA in healthy donors. 60 Vbeta and 13 Jbeta primers were used in PCR. Clones were sequenced by immunoSEQ multiplex PCR, and TCRdb holds only the in-frame ones, with some missing. The repertoire holds roughly 20,000 clones, around 80% seen once, with around 21% in the top ten. Specimen: PBMCs. These TCRs come from a human donor in good health.

This clone was counted a single time. One end of the junction is discordant with germline, which a read error may explain. V and J are TRBV6-1 and TRBJ1-2, with D unclear. The CDR3 has 12 residues. CDR1 and CDR2 (germline): MNHNS, SASEGT. CDR3 sequence (DNA): TGTGCCAGCAGGGGTAATAACTATGGCTATACCTTC. It translates to CASRGNNYGYTF.

The rearrangement links TRBV19 to TRBJ2-3; weak D call: TRBD1 (6 bases). CDR1 is LNHDA and CDR2 is SQIVND in the germline V gene (reference sequence). The CDR3 spans 14 residues. The V end lost 9 bases, the J end lost 0 bases, and 13 bases lay between the germline ends. CDR3 residues: CASSGVPSTDTQYF. In DNA form, the CDR3 reads TGTGCCAGCTCAGGGGTACCTAGCACAGATACGCAGTATTTT.

The chain recombines TRBV19 with TRBJ1-2; the D is unclear. There are 14 residues in the CDR3. Germline V gene sequence: CDR1 LNHDA, CDR2 SQIVND (reference sequence). V was cut by 3 bases and J by 4 bases, with 12 bases left in between. CDR3 sequence reads: CASSIMKGVYGYTF. The CDR3 DNA sequence: TGTGCCAGTAGTATCATGAAGGGAGTCTATGGCTACACCTTC.

The rearrangement links TRBV27 to TRBJ2-7, with 8 positions matching TRBD2. The ends lost 3 bases at V and 5 bases at J; junction bases unmatched: 3. Looked up from germline, CDR1 is MNHEY and CDR2 is SMNVEV (reference sequence). CDR3 length: 13 amino acids. Here the CDR3 DNA reads TGTGCCAGCAGTTTTGCGGGGGGAGACGAGCAGTACTTC. This gives the protein CASSFAGGDEQYF.

The chain couples TRBV9 to TRBJ2-3, with D possibly being TRBD2 (5 bases). The CDR3 sequence is 12 residues long. Looked up from germline, CDR1 is SGDLS and CDR2 is YYNGEE. The V gene lost 4 bases and the J gene lost 5 bases, with 8 bases spanning the gap. CDR3 DNA: TGTGCCAGCAGCCTAGCAGGAGATACGCAGTATTTT. Its translation is CASSLAGDTQYF.

The chain employs TRBV11-2 and TRBJ2-3, with TRBD1 identical over 11 bases. Unmatched junction bases numbered 2, after V lost 4 bases and J lost 5 bases. The CDR3 runs 14 residues. Per the germline V gene, CDR1 is SGHAT and CDR2 is FQNNGV. CDR3 nucleotide sequence: TGTGCCAGCAGCTCGGGACAGGGGGGAGATACGCAGTATTTT. The encoded protein is CASSSGQGGDTQYF.

The rearrangement links TRBV20-1 to TRBJ2-1; tentative D call: TRBD1 (6 bases). The germline V and J ends were trimmed by 8 bases and 14 bases, with 19 bases remaining between them. The CDR3 runs 11 residues. Per germline, CDR1 DFQATT and CDR2 SNEGSKA (reference sequence). CDR3 region: CSMLHRGGEFF. The CDR3 coding sequence is TGCAGTATGCTTCATCGAGGGGGAGAGTTCTTC.

V usage is TRBV6-5 and J usage is TRBJ2-7, with 9 bases that match TRBD1. Germline CDR1 is MNHEY and CDR2 is SVGAGI. This CDR3 has 14 residues. Trimming removed 2 bases from V and 3 bases from J; junction bases left unmatched: 2. CDR3 in DNA: TGTGCCAGCAGTTACGGGGGACAGGGCTACGAGCAGTACTTC. The encoded protein is CASSYGGQGYEQYF.

The chain joins TRBV2 to TRBJ1-2; 12 bases line up with TRBD1. J lost 7 bases, V lost 2 bases, and 14 bases had no gene match. This CDR3 has 18 amino acids. The germline V gene has CDR1 SNHLY and CDR2 FYNNEI. As DNA, the CDR3 is TGTGCCAGCAGTGAATGGGGGTGGGACAGGGGGCGTCAATTTGGCTACACCTTC. Translated, it gives CASSEWGWDRGRQFGYTF.

This chain uses TRBV5-1 with TRBJ2-2; D might be TRBD2 (5 bases). Germline assignment: CDR1 SGHRS and CDR2 YFSETQ. Trimming took off 3 bases at V and 6 bases at J, with 12 bases between the two ends. CDR3 length: 14 residues. The CDR3 nucleotides read TGCGCCAGCAGCTCCGACCTAGCTCCCGGGGAGCTGTTTTTT. It specifies CASSSDLAPGELFF.

This clone was picked up a small number of times. This chain connects TRBV19 to TRBJ1-5; possibly TRBD1 for D (6 bases). The germline V gene encodes CDR1 LNHDA and CDR2 SQIVND (reference sequence). V shed 2 bases and J shed 1 base, with 6 bases lying between them. This CDR3 comprises 14 residues. The CDR3 reads CASSIRGSNQPQHF. CDR3 nucleotide sequence: TGTGCCAGTAGTATAAGGGGGAGCAATCAGCCCCAGCATTTT.

The gene calls are TRBV19 and TRBJ2-5; tentative D call: TRBD2 (5 bases). With the DNA end fitting TRBJ2-7 better, the J assignment may be wrong. Germline V lookup: CDR1 LNHDA, CDR2 SQIVND (reference sequence). CDR3 length: 15 residues. Here the CDR3 DNA reads TGTGCCAGTAGTATGGGGTCGGGAAACCGCTACGAGCAGTACTTC. Its protein product is CASSMGSGNRYEQYF.

This clone has a single count. The V and J genes are TRBV27 and TRBJ1-2; possibly TRBD1 for D (5 bases). The CDR3 has 13 residues. V was trimmed by 7 bases and J by 4 bases, leaving 13 bases between them. Germline-derived CDR1 and CDR2 are MNHEY and SMNVEV (reference sequence). The chain's CDR3 is CASKKTEFYGYTF. For the CDR3, the DNA is TGTGCCAGCAAAAAGACAGAGTTCTATGGCTACACCTTC.

In its sample, this clone is large. V usage is TRBV29-1 and J usage is TRBJ2-7; TRBD1 aligns across 7 bases. The CDR3 covers 13 residues. CDR1 is SQVTM and CDR2 is ANQGSEA in the germline V gene. V shed 6 bases and J 3 bases; nucleotides not matched to a gene: 8. Here the CDR3 DNA reads TGCAGCGTACAGTACAGGGGAATCTACGAGCAGTACTTC. Translating gives CSVQYRGIYEQYF.

The chain has TRBV6-6 and TRBJ2-1, with 8 bases matching TRBD1. Per the germline V gene, CDR1 is MNHNY and CDR2 is SVGAGI (reference sequence). The CDR3 runs to 15 residues. The junction had 5 bases not matched to a gene; V was cut back by 4 bases and J by 3 bases. The CDR3 is CASSSSGGLYNEQFF. The CDR3 DNA follows: TGTGCCAGCAGTTCCTCAGGGGGCCTCTACAATGAGCAGTTCTTC.

Points on this clone: Sequence at one end of the junction differs from germline and may be a read error. The V and J genes are TRBV7-9 and TRBJ1-2; 7 bases line up with TRBD1. In germline, CDR1 is SEHNR, CDR2 FQNEAQ (reference sequence). This CDR3 contains 15 residues. CDR3 DNA: TGTGCCGGCAGCAATAGCATCGGGACAGACTATGGCTACACCTTC. Protein product: CAGSNSIGTDYGYTF.

The CDR3 region has the DNA TGTGCCAGCAGCCAAGATTTGGAGGGTATCACTGAAGCTTTCTTT. Protein sequence: CASSQDLEGITEAFF. V is TRBV4-2 and J is TRBJ1-1, with D hard to call. The CDR3 contains 15 residues. Germline CDR1 and CDR2: LGHNA and YNFKEQ. Trimming pared 0 bases from V and 4 bases from J, leaving 12 bases between.